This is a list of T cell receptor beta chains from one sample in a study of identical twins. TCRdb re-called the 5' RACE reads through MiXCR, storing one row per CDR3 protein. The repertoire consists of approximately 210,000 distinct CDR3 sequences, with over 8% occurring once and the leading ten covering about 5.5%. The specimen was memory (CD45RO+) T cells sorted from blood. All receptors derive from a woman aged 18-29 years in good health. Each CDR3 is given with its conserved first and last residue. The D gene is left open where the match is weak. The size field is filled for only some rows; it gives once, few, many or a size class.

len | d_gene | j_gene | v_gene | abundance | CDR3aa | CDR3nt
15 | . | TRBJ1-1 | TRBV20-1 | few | CSALQVRSLNTEAFF | TGCAGTGCTCTTCAGGTACGGAGCCTAAACACTGAAGCTTTCTTT
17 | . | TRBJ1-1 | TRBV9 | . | CASSPFAGPGKNTEAFF | TGTGCCAGCAGCCCCTTCGCAGGACCCGGTAAAAACACTGAAGCTTTCTTT
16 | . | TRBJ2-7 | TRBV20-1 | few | CSARDIGVALAYEQYF | TGCAGTGCTAGAGATATCGGAGTAGCTTTAGCCTACGAGCAGTACTTC
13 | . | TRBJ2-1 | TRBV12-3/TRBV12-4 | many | CASSRTVNNEQFF | TGTGCCAGCAGTCGGACAGTTAACAATGAGCAGTTCTTC
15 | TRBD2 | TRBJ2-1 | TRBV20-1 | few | CSAGPGLAGVNEQFF | TGCAGTGCTGGACCGGGACTAGCGGGAGTGAATGAGCAGTTCTTC
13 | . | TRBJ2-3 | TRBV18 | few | CASSPPTADTQYF | TGTGCCAGCTCACCACCGACAGCAGATACGCAGTATTTT
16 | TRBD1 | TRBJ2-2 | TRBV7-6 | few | CASSFRGTGDTGELFF | TGTGCCAGCAGTTTCCGCGGGACAGGGGACACCGGGGAGCTGTTTTTT
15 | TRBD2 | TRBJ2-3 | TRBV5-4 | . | CASSRWREGTDTQYF | TGTGCCAGCAGCCGGTGGCGGGAGGGCACAGATACGCAGTATTTT
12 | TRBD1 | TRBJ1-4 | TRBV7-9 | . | CASRQGSEKLFF | TGTGCCAGCAGACAGGGGAGTGAAAAACTGTTTTTT
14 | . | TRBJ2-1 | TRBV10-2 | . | CASGGRPLYNEQFF | TGCGCCAGCGGGGGACGGCCCCTCTACAATGAGCAGTTCTTC
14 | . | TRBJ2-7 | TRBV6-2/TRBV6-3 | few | CASSYSQGPYEQYF | TGTGCCAGCAGTTATTCTCAGGGGCCTTACGAGCAGTACTTC
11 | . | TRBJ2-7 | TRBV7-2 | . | CASSLWYEQYF | TGTGCCAGCAGCTTATGGTACGAGCAGTACTTC
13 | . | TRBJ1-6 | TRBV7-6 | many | CASSLSHNSPLHF | TGTGCCAGCAGCCTAAGCCATAATTCACCCCTCCACTTT
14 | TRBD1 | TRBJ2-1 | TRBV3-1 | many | CASSLPGQVHEQFF | TGTGCCAGCAGCCTGCCGGGACAGGTTCACGAGCAGTTCTTC
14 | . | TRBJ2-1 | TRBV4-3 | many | CASSPRGGGNEQFF | TGCGCCAGCAGCCCCCGGGGAGGGGGGAATGAGCAGTTCTTC
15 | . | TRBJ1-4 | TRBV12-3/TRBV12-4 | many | CASSTGRTTNEKLFF | TGTGCCAGCAGTACGGGACGGACAACTAATGAAAAACTGTTTTTT
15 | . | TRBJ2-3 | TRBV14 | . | CASSQSWLSTDTQYF | TGTGCCAGCAGCCAATCATGGCTAAGCACAGATACGCAGTATTTT
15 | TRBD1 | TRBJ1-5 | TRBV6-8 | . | CASSLRDRDVQPQHF | TGTGCCAGCAGTCTCCGGGACAGGGACGTTCAGCCCCAGCATTTT
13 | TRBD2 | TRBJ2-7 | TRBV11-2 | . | CASSSRTSGGADF | TGTGCCAGCAGCTCACGGACTAGCGGGGGGGCCGACTTC
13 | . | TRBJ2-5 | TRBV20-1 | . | CSARGENPETQYF | TGCAGTGCTAGGGGGGAAAATCCAGAGACCCAGTACTTC
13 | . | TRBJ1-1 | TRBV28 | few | CASSTQGRGEAFF | TGTGCCAGCAGCACCCAAGGTAGGGGAGAAGCTTTCTTT
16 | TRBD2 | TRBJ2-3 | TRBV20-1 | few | CSAGALAGGRPDTQYF | TGCAGTGCTGGCGCCTTAGCGGGAGGGCGCCCAGATACGCAGTATTTT
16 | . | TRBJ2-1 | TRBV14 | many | CASSQTWAASYNEQFF | TGTGCCAGCAGCCAGACTTGGGCCGCATCCTACAATGAGCAGTTCTTC
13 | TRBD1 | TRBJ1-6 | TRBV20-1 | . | CSAQGGISSPLHF | TGCAGTGCTCAGGGGGGGATTTCTTCACCCCTCCACTTT
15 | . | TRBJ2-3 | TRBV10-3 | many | CAISESNSRTDTQYF | TGTGCCATCAGTGAGTCGAATTCCCGCACAGATACGCAGTATTTT
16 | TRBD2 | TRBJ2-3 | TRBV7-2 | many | CASSSLLADSTDTQYF | TGTGCCAGCAGCTCCCTACTAGCGGATAGCACAGATACGCAGTATTTT
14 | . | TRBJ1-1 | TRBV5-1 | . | CASSLEDSGTEAFF | TGCGCCAGCAGCTTGGAGGATTCTGGGACTGAAGCTTTCTTT
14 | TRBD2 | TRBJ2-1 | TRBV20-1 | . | CSARPGLAYNEQFF | TGCAGTGCTCGACCGGGACTAGCCTACAATGAGCAGTTCTTC
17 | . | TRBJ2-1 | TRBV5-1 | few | CASSYRGGPSSYNEQFF | TGCGCCAGCAGCTACCGCGGGGGCCCGAGCTCCTACAATGAGCAGTTCTTC
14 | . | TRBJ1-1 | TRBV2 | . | CASRRAGRDTEAFF | TGTGCCAGCAGAAGGGCAGGGAGGGACACTGAAGCTTTCTTT
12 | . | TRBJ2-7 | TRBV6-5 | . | CASRGRIYEQYF | TGTGCCAGCAGGGGACGGATCTACGAGCAGTACTTC
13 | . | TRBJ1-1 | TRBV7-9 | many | CASLLQGNTEAFF | TGTGCCTCCCTACTTCAGGGGAACACTGAAGCTTTCTTT
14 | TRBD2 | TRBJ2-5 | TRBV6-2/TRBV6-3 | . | CASGAGDIQETQYF | TGTGCCAGCGGAGCGGGAGACATCCAAGAGACCCAGTACTTC
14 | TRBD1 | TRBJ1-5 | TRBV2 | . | CASRGDRSGQPQHF | TGTGCCAGCAGGGGGGACAGGTCTGGACAGCCCCAGCATTTT
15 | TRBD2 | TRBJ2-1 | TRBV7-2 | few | CASSLAGGDYNEQFF | TGTGCCAGCAGCTTAGCGGGGGGGGACTACAATGAGCAGTTCTTC
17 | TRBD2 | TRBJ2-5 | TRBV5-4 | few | CASSLLASGANQETQYF | TGTGCCAGCAGCTTGCTTGCTAGCGGGGCGAACCAAGAGACCCAGTACTTC
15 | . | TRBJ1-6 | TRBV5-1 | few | CASMVGESYNSPLHF | TGCGCCAGCATGGTTGGGGAGTCCTATAATTCACCCCTCCACTTT
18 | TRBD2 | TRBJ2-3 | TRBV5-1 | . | CASSLPAGGVTSTDTQYF | TGCGCCAGCAGCTTGCCTGCGGGAGGGGTTACTAGCACAGATACGCAGTATTTT
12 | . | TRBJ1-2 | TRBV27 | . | CASGKSAHGYTF | TGTGCCAGCGGGAAGTCCGCCCATGGCTACACCTTC
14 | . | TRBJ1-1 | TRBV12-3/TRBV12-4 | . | CASSLKGGATEAFF | TGTGCCAGCAGTTTAAAGGGAGGGGCCACTGAAGCTTTCTTT